Following are 29 T cell receptor beta chains from one sample sequenced in a study of blood T cell repertoires in COVID-19. The table came from immunoSEQ multiplex PCR; TCRdb's copy has only in-frame clones and leaves some out. The table includes 86,000 or so clones, roughly 89% detected once. Sample: peripheral blood. The receptors derive from a woman aged 50 to 60 in a cohort sampled during active COVID-19.

The chain couples TRBV27 to TRBJ2-7; TRBD1 agrees at 7 bases. V shed 5 bases, J shed 2 bases, and the junction held 6 bases outside the gene matches. CDR1 is MNHEY, CDR2 SMNVEV, per germline (reference sequence). The CDR3 sequence is 14 residues long. The CDR3 reads CASSMGQPPYEQYF. Here the CDR3 DNA reads TGTGCCAGCAGTATGGGACAGCCTCCCTACGAGCAGTACTTC.

The chain uses TRBV6-5 and TRBJ2-7; 7 bases map to TRBD1. The CDR3 has 15 amino acids. V lost 1 base, J lost 2 bases, and 5 bases stayed unmatched. Germline assignment: CDR1 MNHEY and CDR2 SVGAGI. CDR3 loop: CASSYLDRITYEQYF. The DNA for the CDR3 is TGTGCCAGCAGTTACTTGGACAGGATAACCTACGAGCAGTACTTC.

The chain employs TRBV12-3 or TRBV12-4 and TRBJ2-7; TRBD1 matches 7 bases. This CDR3 is 12 amino acids long. Losses at the gene ends were 5 bases for V and 4 bases for J; bases not matched to a gene: 2. The CDR3 loop reads CASSAQGYEQYF. DNA of the CDR3: TGTGCCAGCAGTGCACAGGGGTACGAGCAGTACTTC.

The chain is built from TRBV10-3 and TRBJ1-4; no reliable D call. Germline CDR1 and CDR2: ENHRY and SYGVKD. V dropped 0 bases and J dropped 3 bases, with 11 bases sitting between them. The CDR3 totals 16 residues. CDR3 coding DNA: TGTGCCATCAGTGAGTCTTTAAGGAGATCTAATGAAAAACTGTTTTTT. This translates into CAISESLRRSNEKLFF.

V gene TRBV6-5 combines with J gene TRBJ1-3; a possible D gene is TRBD1 (5 bases). This CDR3 spans 15 amino acids. Trimming took off 7 bases at V and 1 base at J, with 14 bases between the two ends. Germline assignment: CDR1 MNHEY and CDR2 SVGAGI. The CDR3 here is CASTRQLDSGNTIYF. The DNA of the CDR3 is TGTGCCAGCACCAGACAGCTCGATTCTGGAAACACCATATATTTT.

The J gene is TRBJ2-1, the V gene TRBV28; 7 positions agree with TRBD2. CDR1 is MDHEN, CDR2 SYDVKM, per germline. This CDR3 has 14 residues. The V segment lost 6 bases and the J segment 6 bases; nucleotides outside the gene matches: 8. CDR3 bases: TGTGCCAGCAGGGACCCGGGGGAGGGCAATGAGCAGTTCTTC. Its protein is CASRDPGEGNEQFF.

This clone appeared a few times. V usage is TRBV7-9 and J usage is TRBJ2-7; a weak D match, TRBD2 (5 bases). With 2 bases removed from V and 2 bases from J, the gap between germline ends came to 7 bases. CDR1 is SEHNR, CDR2 FQNEAQ, per germline (reference sequence). The length of the CDR3 is 13 residues. The CDR3 nucleotides are TGTGCCAGCAGCTTACTAGCAACCTACGAGCAGTACTTC. Encoded protein: CASSLLATYEQYF.

The chain uses TRBV19 and TRBJ1-6, with D possibly being TRBD1 (5 bases). Trimming cost V 2 bases and J 9 bases, with 14 bases left between them. CDR1 is LNHDA and CDR2 is SQIVND in the germline V gene (reference sequence). The length of the CDR3 is 15 residues. The CDR3 protein is CASSIYRRRSSPLHF. The CDR3 bases are TGTGCCAGTAGTATATACAGGCGAAGAAGTTCACCCCTCCACTTT.

V usage is TRBV5-6 and J usage is TRBJ2-7; D is perhaps TRBD2 (6 bases). V shed 3 bases and J shed 7 bases, with 14 bases lying between them. The CDR3 totals 13 residues. From germline, CDR1 is SGHDT and CDR2 YYEEEE. CDR3 in amino acids: CASSWRGPREQYF. The DNA of the CDR3 is TGTGCCAGCAGCTGGCGGGGCCCTCGGGAGCAGTACTTC.

This clone was counted ten times or more. J is TRBJ2-1 and V is TRBV10-3; 10 positions match TRBD1. V lost 6 bases and J lost 6; bases outside the gene matches: 11. This CDR3 is 16 amino acids long. CDR1 ENHRY and CDR2 SYGVKD come from the germline V gene. The CDR3 is CAIRVSGTGALNEQFF. The CDR3 DNA is TGTGCCATCAGAGTTTCGGGGACAGGGGCGCTCAATGAGCAGTTCTTC.

The chain employs TRBV12-5 and TRBJ2-7; 8 bases agree with TRBD2. V was clipped by 0 bases and J by 0 bases; unmatched bases: 7. This CDR3 region has 17 residues. The germline CDR1 and CDR2 sequences are LGHNT and FRNRAP. The CDR3 DNA sequence: TGTGCTAGTGGTTTGGTTTGGGAAGCGGGGGCCTCCTACGAGCAGTACTTC. It codes for CASGLVWEAGASYEQYF.

The chain recombines TRBV4-1 with TRBJ2-2; TRBD1 matches at 10 bases. The V segment lost 4 bases and the J segment 7 bases; nucleotides outside the gene matches: 12. This CDR3 contains 17 residues. Per the germline V gene, CDR1 is MGHRA and CDR2 is YSYEKL. The CDR3: CASSREPGQGNGGELFF. The CDR3 coding sequence is TGCGCCAGCAGCCGAGAGCCGGGACAGGGGAACGGCGGGGAGCTGTTTTTT.

The chain joins TRBV11-1 to TRBJ1-2; 7 bases agree with TRBD1. Germline V gives CDR1 SGHAT, CDR2 FQDESV (reference sequence). Trimming removed 5 bases from V and 7 bases from J; junction bases left unmatched: 7. The CDR3 extends over 13 amino acids. The chain's CDR3 is CASSTTGTVGYTF. In DNA, the CDR3 is TGTGCCAGCAGCACAACCGGGACAGTTGGCTACACCTTC.

This rearrangement joins TRBV19 to TRBJ1-5, with 8 bases lining up with TRBD1. CDR1 is LNHDA, CDR2 SQIVND, per germline (reference sequence). V shed 3 bases, J shed 1 base, and the junction held 11 bases outside the gene matches. This CDR3 spans 18 amino acids. The CDR3 DNA is TGTGCCAGTAGTATTTATTTACAGGGGGTTCGAAGCAATCAGCCCCAGCATTTT. This encodes CASSIYLQGVRSNQPQHF.

The rearrangement links TRBV27 to TRBJ1-6, with D perhaps TRBD1 (5 bases). V dropped 4 bases and J dropped 2 bases, with 9 bases sitting between them. The CDR3 spans 15 residues. The V gene's germline CDR1 is MNHEY and CDR2 SMNVEV (reference sequence). The CDR3 nucleotides read TGTGCCAGCAGTTACCAGGGAACCTATAATTCACCCCTCCACTTT. Amino acids: CASSYQGTYNSPLHF.

The chain recombines TRBV6-5 with TRBJ2-7; 7 bases align to TRBD1. The V gene's germline CDR1 is MNHEY and CDR2 SVGAGI. The trim removed 8 bases at V and 6 bases at J, leaving 13 bases unmatched. The CDR3 runs 14 residues. In DNA, the CDR3 is TGTGCCAGCGCGCTACAGGGGACGGCACGCGAGCAGTACTTC. It specifies CASALQGTAREQYF.

The V and J genes are TRBV30 and TRBJ2-2, with D unclear. In germline, CDR1 is GTSNPN, CDR2 SVGIG (reference sequence). Trimming shortened V by 0 bases and J by 1 base, and 3 bases separated the two germline ends. The CDR3 length is 13 residues. The CDR3 DNA reads as TGTGCCTGGAGTGTACTGAACACCGGGGAGCTGTTTTTT. It yields the protein CAWSVLNTGELFF.

This clone was found a few times. The V gene is TRBV12-5, the J gene TRBJ2-7, with 8 bases that match TRBD2. CDR3 length equals 20 residues. The germline V gene has CDR1 LGHNT and CDR2 FRNRAP. The J segment lost 1 base and the V segment lost 0 bases, leaving 17 bases of the junction unmatched. CDR3 protein: CASGLVLPLGPSGRSYEQYF. CDR3 DNA: TGTGCTAGTGGTTTGGTCCTCCCCTTGGGACCTAGCGGGCGGTCCTACGAGCAGTACTTC. Combining the CDR3 with reference TRBV12-5 and TRBJ2-7 gives the whole variable domain DARVTQTPRHKVTEMGQEVTMRCQPILGHNTVFWYRQTMMQGLELLAYFRNRAPLDDSGMPKDRFSAEMPDATLATLKIQPSEPRDSAVYFCASGLVLPLGPSGRSYEQYFGPGTRLTVT.

Worth noting for this clone: One end of the junction is discordant with germline, which a read error may explain. CDR3 protein: CASSLGSIGGTDTQYF. In DNA form, the CDR3 reads TGTGCTAGCAGCTTAGGATCGATAGGGGGCACAGATACGCAGTATTTT. The V call is TRBV7-7, the J call TRBJ2-3, with a possible D match to TRBD1 (5 bases). Germline values: CDR1 SSHAT, CDR2 FNYEAQ (reference sequence). The length of the CDR3 is 16 residues.

This sequence joins TRBV5-6 and TRBJ2-5; no definite D call. V was clipped by 2 bases and J by 5 bases, with 4 bases between them. CDR1 SGHDT and CDR2 YYEEEE come from the germline V gene. This CDR3 comprises 11 residues. The CDR3 coding sequence is TGTGCCAGCAGCTTCGGGGAGACCCAGTACTTC. As protein: CASSFGETQYF.

This chain joins TRBV28 and TRBJ2-7; D is undetermined. V was trimmed by 4 bases and J by 0 bases, leaving 13 bases between them. Germline-derived CDR1 and CDR2 are MDHEN and SYDVKM. This CDR3 has 15 amino acids. The chain's CDR3 is CASSWSGRSSYEQYF. The CDR3 nucleotides are TGTGCCAGCAGTTGGTCTGGCCGGAGCTCCTACGAGCAGTACTTC.

This clone was found once. This chain uses TRBV6-6 with TRBJ1-2; 9 bases match TRBD1. The V gene's germline CDR1 is MNHNY and CDR2 SVGAGI (reference sequence). The CDR3 consists of 19 residues. V lost 5 bases to trimming and J lost 8 bases; unmatched junction nucleotides: 24. The CDR3 here is CASSPENRGRTPKLYGYTF. CDR3 in DNA: TGTGCCAGCAGTCCAGAAAACAGGGGGCGTACTCCCAAGCTATACGGCTACACCTTC.

The genes are TRBV2 and TRBJ2-1; 12 bases agree with TRBD1. V was pared by 5 bases and J by 3 bases, with 23 bases of the junction left unmatched. Germline V CDR1 and CDR2: SNHLY, FYNNEI. This CDR3 has 22 amino acids. The CDR3 DNA reads TGTGCCAGCAGTCCAAGGCGAGATCAGTGGACGGGACAGGGGGCTGTCTACAATGAGCAGTTCTTC. Its translation: CASSPRRDQWTGQGAVYNEQFF.

The J gene is TRBJ1-5, the V gene TRBV9; possibly TRBD1 for D (5 bases). CDR3 length: 15 amino acids. The ends were cut back, 4 bases at V and 4 bases at J, with 15 bases in the middle. Germline V lookup: CDR1 SGDLS, CDR2 YYNGEE. CDR3 DNA sequence: TGTGCCAGCAGCACTCGGACAAGTTGGAATCAGCCCCAGCATTTT. Its protein product is CASSTRTSWNQPQHF. The full variable domain, completed using reference TRBV9 and TRBJ1-5, is DSGVTQTPKHLITATGQRVTLRCSPRSGDLSVYWYQQSLDQGLQFLIQYYNGEERAKGNILERFSAQQFPDLHSELNLSSLELGDSALYFCASSTRTSWNQPQHFGDGTRLSIL.

The chain combines TRBV11-3 with TRBJ2-3; D possibly corresponds to TRBD1 (5 bases). The CDR3 has 15 amino acids. CDR1 and CDR2 (germline): SGHNT, YENEEA. V was shortened by 2 bases and J by 1 base, with 10 bases between the two germline ends. CDR3 sequence: CASSLRGPGTDTQYF. The CDR3 DNA reads as TGTGCCAGCAGCTTAAGGGGCCCCGGCACAGATACGCAGTATTTT.

V and J are TRBV28 and TRBJ2-7; D call uncertain. Germline V CDR1 and CDR2: MDHEN, SYDVKM. Trimming pared 6 bases from V and 5 bases from J, leaving 20 bases between. This CDR3 region has 15 residues. CDR3 region: CASSVGFGLVHEQYF. The CDR3 DNA follows: TGTGCCAGCAGCGTCGGGTTTGGGTTGGTCCACGAGCAGTACTTC.

This chain uses TRBV3-1 (or the pseudogene TRBV3-2) with TRBJ2-3, with D possibly matching TRBD2 (6 bases). Trimming shortened V by 4 bases and J by 3 bases, and 17 bases separated the two germline ends. The CDR3 runs to 16 residues. In germline, CDR1 is LGHDT, CDR2 YNNKEL (reference sequence). CDR3 sequence: CASSREAGGKTDTQYF. Written as DNA, the CDR3 is TGTGCCAGCAGCCGGGAAGCGGGTGGGAAAACAGATACGCAGTATTTT.

This clone is a singleton in its sample. This chain uses TRBV5-1 with TRBJ2-7; TRBD1 might be the D (6 bases). V was trimmed by 0 bases and J by 3 bases, leaving 7 bases between them. This CDR3 region has 13 residues. CDR1 and CDR2 from the germline V gene are SGHRS and YFSETQ. The CDR3 protein is CASSLAQGYEQYF. The CDR3 DNA reads TGCGCCAGCAGCTTGGCACAGGGCTACGAGCAGTACTTC.

The rearrangement uses TRBV18 and TRBJ1-3; D is ambiguous. V shed 3 bases and J shed 0 bases, with 9 bases lying between them. CDR3 size: 15 residues. Per the germline V gene, CDR1 is KGHSH and CDR2 is LQKENI. Here the CDR3 DNA reads TGTGCCAGCTCACCTCGGATAGCCTCTGGAAACACCATATATTTT. It is translated as CASSPRIASGNTIYF.